The source of this TCR beta chain is a study of response to subunit inactivated influenza vaccine. Study-wide points: After each seasonal influenza vaccination, few new T cells are recruited, the authors suggested.

The CDR3 spans 13 residues. Trimming pared 1 base from V and 7 bases from J, leaving 10 bases between. TCRdb recomputed calls from the RT-PCR reads with MiXCR, one row per CDR3 protein. Of about 700,000 distinct CDR3 sequences listed, approximately 13% were seen once; the top ten hold 6% to 7%. The sample holds many counts of this clonotype. The antigen remains unidentified. The V and J genes are TRBV12-3 or TRBV12-4 and TRBJ1-1, with D possibly matching TRBD1 (6 bases). The origin of this receptor is a man aged 50-60 years who received an inactivated influenza vaccine. The material sequenced was PBMCs from blood, taken 14 to 15 days before vaccination. CDR3 nucleotides: TGTGCCAGCAGTTTAGGGACAGACGGTGAAGCTTTCTTT. It specifies CASSLGTDGEAFF.